Below are 13 T cell receptor beta chains sequenced from a single sample in a study of blood T cell repertoires in COVID-19. This table comes from immunoSEQ multiplex PCR, and its TCRdb copy is limited to in-frame clones, with some not included. The profile shows approximately 310,000 clones, roughly 90% of them singletons. Sequenced sample: PBMCs or T cells enriched from blood (not recorded which). The receptors originated from a man aged 60 to 75 who had recovered from COVID-19.

The table lists this clone with a few counts. The chain joins TRBV7-2 to TRBJ1-2; TRBD1 might be the D (5 bases). Per germline, CDR1 SGHTA and CDR2 FQGNSA. This CDR3 has 15 residues. The V and J ends lost 4 bases and 2 bases respectively, with 14 bases between them. CDR3 sequence (DNA): TGTGCCAGCAGCTCCCGCCCGGACACAAACTATGGCTACACCTTC. Protein: CASSSRPDTNYGYTF.

The J gene is TRBJ1-2, the V gene TRBV18; the match to TRBD1 covers 8 bases. The CDR3 covers 17 residues. J gave up 8 bases and V 2 bases, and 16 bases lay outside the gene matches. Germline V gives CDR1 KGHSH, CDR2 LQKENI. CDR3 coding DNA: TGTGCCAGCTCACCAGATGTATCGGGACAGGAATCGGGAGGCTACACCTTC. Residues: CASSPDVSGQESGGYTF.

V and J are TRBV7-2 and TRBJ1-4; TRBD1 matches 8 bases. The germline gives CDR1 SGHTA, CDR2 FQGNSA. V trimming: 2 bases; J trimming: 8 bases; junction bases outside the gene matches: 7. This CDR3 contains 15 residues. CDR3 protein: CASSLPGTGGEKLFF. For the CDR3, the DNA is TGTGCCAGCAGCTTACCCGGGACAGGAGGGGAAAAACTGTTTTTT.

The rearrangement links TRBV29-1 to TRBJ2-2; TRBD2 agrees at 16 bases. Germline CDR1 reads SQVTM; CDR2 reads ANQGSEA. V was pared by 6 bases and J by 5 bases, with 9 bases of the junction left unmatched. The CDR3 has 17 residues. CDR3 nucleotides: TGCAGCGTGGGGGGACTAGCGGGAGGGGACTGGACCGGGGAGCTGTTTTTT. Residues: CSVGGLAGGDWTGELFF.

The V gene is TRBV18, the J gene TRBJ2-7; 8 bases are a match to TRBD1. Trimming cost V 3 bases and J 5 bases; bases outside gene matches: 9. CDR3 length equals 15 residues. The V gene's germline CDR1 is KGHSH and CDR2 LQKENI. CDR3 coding DNA: TGTGCCAGCTCACCTAATAGCCACAGGGGGGACGAGCAGTACTTC. It is translated as CASSPNSHRGDEQYF.

V usage is TRBV6-6 and J usage is TRBJ2-5; a weak D match, TRBD1 (6 bases). This CDR3 is 15 amino acids long. Germline CDR1 is MNHNY and CDR2 is SVGAGI (reference sequence). Between the trimmed V and J ends, which lost 2 bases and 2 bases, there was a span of 12 bases. The CDR3 DNA is TGTGCCAGCAGTTACGGGGTGGGGGCTCAAGAGACCCAGTACTTC. It codes for CASSYGVGAQETQYF.

The chain carries TRBV11-1 and TRBJ1-1, with TRBD1 matching 8 bases. Germline trimming cut 6 bases from V and 7 bases from J; bases unmatched to any gene: 4. The CDR3 runs 12 residues. Germline V lookup: CDR1 SGHAT, CDR2 FQDESV (reference sequence). CDR3 nucleotide sequence: TGTGCCAGCAGTCTGGACAGGGTTGAAGCTTTCTTT. Amino acid sequence: CASSLDRVEAFF.

This clone was observed a single time. The rearrangement joins TRBV9 to TRBJ1-2, with 11 bases lining up with TRBD1. The CDR3 runs to 16 residues. Trimming cost V 5 bases and J 7 bases; bases outside gene matches: 13. The germline V gene has CDR1 SGDLS and CDR2 YYNGEE. CDR3 in DNA: TGTGCCAGCAGAAAGTATATGGACAGGGGGCAGGGTGGCTACACCTTC. The encoded protein is CASRKYMDRGQGGYTF.

The chain couples TRBV30 to TRBJ2-3; D unresolved. The CDR3 has 11 amino acids. Per germline, CDR1 GTSNPN and CDR2 SVGIG (reference sequence). Trimming pared 6 bases from V and 0 bases from J, leaving 4 bases between. In nucleotides, the CDR3 is TGTGCCTGCTCTAGCACAGATACGCAGTATTTT. Its translation: CACSSTDTQYF.

This chain links TRBV11-1 with TRBJ1-2; D unresolved. The germline V and J ends were trimmed by 1 base and 2 bases, with 5 bases remaining between them. The CDR3 runs to 13 residues. Germline loops: CDR1 SGHAT, CDR2 FQDESV (reference sequence). CDR3 nucleotide sequence: TGTGCCAGCAGCTTAGTCGGGAACTATGGCTACACCTTC. Its translation: CASSLVGNYGYTF.

The CDR3 loop is CASSFPGTVNNQPQHF. The CDR3 bases are TGTGCCAGCAGTTTCCCCGGGACAGTAAACAATCAGCCCCAGCATTTT. This sequence joins TRBV28 and TRBJ1-5; 7 bases agree with TRBD1. The CDR3 is made up of 16 amino acids. J gave up 3 bases and V 3 bases, and 8 bases lay outside the gene matches. Germline-derived CDR1 and CDR2 are MDHEN and SYDVKM.

This clone has a single count. This chain connects TRBV7-3 to TRBJ2-1; possibly TRBD1 for D (6 bases). The germline CDR1 and CDR2 sequences are SGHTA and FQGTGA. Trimming removed 5 bases from V and 6 bases from J, with 14 bases in between. The CDR3 is made up of 14 amino acids. Here the CDR3 reads CASSLAGTPNEQFF. The DNA for the CDR3 is TGTGCCAGCAGCCTCGCCGGGACACCCAATGAGCAGTTCTTC.

The chain couples TRBV7-8 to TRBJ1-4; 8 nucleotides line up with TRBD1. The CDR3 sequence is 14 residues long. CDR1 and CDR2 from the germline V gene are SGHVS and FQNEAQ. Unmatched junction bases numbered 4, after V lost 5 bases and J lost 5 bases. The CDR3, as DNA: TGTGCCAGCAGCCCGGGACAGGCAAATGAAAAACTGTTTTTT. Translating it yields CASSPGQANEKLFF.